The present TCR beta chain was sequenced within a study of regulatory T cells in long-lasting Graves disease. Study in general: Graves' patients diagnosed newly had used antithyroid drugs under 3 months.

The time point denotes: newly diagnosed GD, antithyroid drugs for less than 3 months. The TCR library was prepared using RNA isolated from PBMCs. This clonotype was detected ten times or more. Its antigen is not identified. Building of the TCR beta libraries involved iRepertoire HTBI primers and Arm-PCR of CDR3 regions. MiXCR, run by TCRdb on the multiplex PCR reads, gives a single entry per CDR3 protein. The sample shows a few hundred thousand distinct CDR3 sequences, around 13% of them seen only once. Whole-study findings and limits: Thyroid tissue was not studied; only peripheral blood was.

The same sample was also used in a study of T cells in Graves' hyperthyroidism and ophthalmopathy.

This sequence was found in a woman between 45 and 65 years old with Graves disease. Source: peripheral blood mononuclear cells (PBMCs), taken at new diagnosis, from a patient treated with antithyroid drugs.

CDR3 in amino acids: CASSPLAGVLETQYF. CDR3 sequence (DNA): TGTGCCAGCAGCCCGCTAGCGGGAGTTTTAGAGACCCAGTACTTC. The chain is built from TRBV7-3 and TRBJ2-5; 10 bases match TRBD2. The junction had 7 bases not matched to a gene; V was cut back by 5 bases and J by 4 bases. Germline V CDR1 and CDR2: SGHTA, FQGTGA. The CDR3 runs to 15 residues.